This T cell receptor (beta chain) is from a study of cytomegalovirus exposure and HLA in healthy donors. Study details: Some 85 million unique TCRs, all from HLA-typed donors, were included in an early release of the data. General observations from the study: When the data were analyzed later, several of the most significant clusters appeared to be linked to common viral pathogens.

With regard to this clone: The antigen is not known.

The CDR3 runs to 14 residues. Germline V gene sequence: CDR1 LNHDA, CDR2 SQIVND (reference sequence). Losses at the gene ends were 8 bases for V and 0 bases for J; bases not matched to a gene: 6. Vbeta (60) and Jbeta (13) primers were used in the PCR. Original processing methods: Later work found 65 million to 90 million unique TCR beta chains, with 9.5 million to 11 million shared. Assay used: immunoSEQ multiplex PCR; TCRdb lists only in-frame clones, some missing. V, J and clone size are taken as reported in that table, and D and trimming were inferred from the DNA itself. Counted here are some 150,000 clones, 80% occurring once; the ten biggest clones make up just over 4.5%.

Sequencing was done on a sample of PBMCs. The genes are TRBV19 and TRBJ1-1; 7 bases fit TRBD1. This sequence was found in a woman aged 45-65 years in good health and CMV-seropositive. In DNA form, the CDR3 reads TGTGCCAGTGCGCCCCAGGGGGTGAACACTGAAGCTTTCTTT. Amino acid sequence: CASAPQGVNTEAFF.